This passage covers 12 T cell receptor beta chains from one sample sequenced in a study of CD8 T cells in ankylosing spondylitis. TCRdb recomputed calls from the 5' RACE reads with MiXCR, one row per CDR3 protein. This sample has 250,000 or so distinct CDR3 sequences, with 15% to 20% found just once. The sequenced sample was blood, either unsorted or a sorted T cell fraction (not recorded which). These receptors were collected from a male donor with ankylosing spondylitis or in good health (not recorded which).

The chain links TRBV12-3 or TRBV12-4 to TRBJ2-1; D is perhaps TRBD2 (6 bases). CDR3 length equals 17 residues. Trimming stripped 6 bases from V and 7 bases from J, with 25 bases between. The CDR3 loop is CASRDRAGLKERNEQFF. CDR3 nucleotides: TGTGCCAGCAGAGACCGCGCGGGACTCAAAGAGAGAAATGAGCAGTTCTTC.

At least ten counts were recorded for this clonotype. The junction departs from the called germline gene at one end, perhaps through a read error. The chain recombines TRBV4-2 with TRBJ1-2, with D unclear. This CDR3 region has 12 residues. Per germline, CDR1 LGHNA and CDR2 YNFKEQ. The CDR3 coding sequence is TGTGCCAGCAGCCAAGGGTTGGCAGCCTCCTCCTTC. This translates into CASSQGLAASSF.

This chain links TRBV5-1 with TRBJ2-7, with 10 bases fitting TRBD1. V shed 0 bases and J 1 base; nucleotides not matched to a gene: 7. CDR3 length equals 17 residues. Germline-derived CDR1 and CDR2 are SGHRS and YFSETQ. CDR3 protein: CASSLEGGQGPSYEQYF. The DNA for the CDR3 is TGCGCCAGCAGCTTGGAGGGGGGACAGGGGCCTTCCTACGAGCAGTACTTC.

In this sample, this clonotype turned up a few times. This sequence joins TRBV20-1 and TRBJ2-7; 10 bases are a match to TRBD2. Germline V gene data show CDR1 as DFQATT and CDR2 as SNEGSKA (reference sequence). The J segment lost 2 bases and the V segment lost 3 bases, leaving 13 bases of the junction unmatched. This CDR3 has 17 amino acids. The CDR3 here is CSARNHLALAGAYEQYF. The CDR3 coding sequence is TGCAGTGCTAGGAACCACCTCGCGCTAGCGGGAGCCTACGAGCAGTACTTC.

This clonotype has more than one count but fewer than ten. This chain joins TRBV4-3 and TRBJ1-2; TRBD1 agrees at 8 bases. The germline V gene has CDR1 LGHNA and CDR2 YSLEER. V gave up 2 bases and J gave up 6 bases; unmatched junction bases: 2. The CDR3 is 13 amino acids. Here the CDR3 reads CASSQRQGNGYTF. CDR3 DNA sequence: TGCGCCAGCAGCCAAAGACAGGGGAATGGCTACACCTTC.

The chain couples TRBV5-6 to TRBJ1-5; no definite D call. The V end was cut by 2 bases, the J end by 0 bases, with 12 bases between. There are 16 residues in the CDR3. Germline V CDR1 and CDR2: SGHDT, YYEEEE. The CDR3 sequence: CASSFWERYSNQPQHF. The CDR3 nucleotides are TGTGCCAGCAGCTTTTGGGAGCGATATAGCAATCAGCCCCAGCATTTT.

This clonotype was observed at least ten times. The chain employs TRBV5-1 and TRBJ2-1; D is unclear. Per germline, CDR1 SGHRS and CDR2 YFSETQ. CDR3 length: 13 amino acids. Trimming removed 0 bases at V and 3 bases at J, with 4 bases between. The CDR3 coding sequence is TGCGCCAGCAGCTTGGACAGCTACAATGAGCAGTTCTTC. Its protein product is CASSLDSYNEQFF.

The chain links TRBV14 to TRBJ1-1; D is unclear. The CDR3 length is 16 residues. CDR1 SGHDN and CDR2 FVKESK come from the germline V gene. With 1 base removed from V and 4 bases from J, the gap between germline ends came to 16 bases. DNA for the CDR3: TGTGCCAGCAGCCAAGTGCAAACGAGGGTGGGCACTGAAGCTTTCTTT. Protein product: CASSQVQTRVGTEAFF.

The chain carries TRBV11-2 and TRBJ2-7; either TRBD1 or TRBD2 may supply D (5 bases each). The V and J ends lost 5 bases and 3 bases respectively, with 14 bases between them. This CDR3 has 14 residues. Germline CDR1 SGHAT, CDR2 FQNNGV. In DNA, the CDR3 is TGTGCCAGCAGCACGGGACGGTCAGTCTACGAGCAGTACTTC. Translated, it gives CASSTGRSVYEQYF.

The V call is TRBV12-3 or TRBV12-4, the J call TRBJ2-3; D is tentatively TRBD1 or TRBD2 (5 bases each). The V gene lost 5 bases and the J gene lost 5 bases, with 14 bases spanning the gap. This CDR3 comprises 14 residues. CDR3 loop: CASSLRGWLDTQYF. The CDR3 DNA reads as TGTGCCAGCAGTCTTCGGGGCTGGTTAGATACGCAGTATTTT.

The gene calls are TRBV20-1 and TRBJ1-4; TRBD1 matches at 9 bases. The CDR3 extends over 15 amino acids. V dropped 4 bases and J dropped 4; count of bases not matched to a gene: 7. Looked up from germline, CDR1 is DFQATT and CDR2 is SNEGSKA (reference sequence). CDR3 loop: CSAKPGQGNNEKLFF. The CDR3 DNA follows: TGCAGTGCTAAACCGGGACAGGGAAATAATGAAAAACTGTTTTTT.

This clonotype was counted a few times. The chain employs TRBV29-1 and TRBJ1-2, with a weak D call TRBD1 (5 bases). Germline CDR1 reads SQVTM; CDR2 reads ANQGSEA. The CDR3 sequence is 14 residues long. Trimming removed 1 base at V and 2 bases at J, with 11 bases between. CDR3 bases: TGCAGCGTTGAAGGAGGACACCCAAACTATGGCTACACCTTC. This codes for CSVEGGHPNYGYTF.